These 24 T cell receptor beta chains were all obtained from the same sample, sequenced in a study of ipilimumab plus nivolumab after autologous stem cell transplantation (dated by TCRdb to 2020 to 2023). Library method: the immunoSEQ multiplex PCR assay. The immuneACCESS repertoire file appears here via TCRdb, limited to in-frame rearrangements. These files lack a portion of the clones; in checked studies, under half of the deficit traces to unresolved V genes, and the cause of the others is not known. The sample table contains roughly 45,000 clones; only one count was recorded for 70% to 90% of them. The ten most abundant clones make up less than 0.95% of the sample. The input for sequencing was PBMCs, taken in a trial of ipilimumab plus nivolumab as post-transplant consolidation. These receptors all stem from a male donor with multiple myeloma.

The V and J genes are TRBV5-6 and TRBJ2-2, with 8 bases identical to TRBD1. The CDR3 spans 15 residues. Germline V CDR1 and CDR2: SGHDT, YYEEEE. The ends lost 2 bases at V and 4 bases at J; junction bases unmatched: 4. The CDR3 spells CASSFITGGTGELFF. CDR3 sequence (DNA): TGTGCCAGCAGCTTCATAACAGGGGGCACCGGGGAGCTGTTTTTT.

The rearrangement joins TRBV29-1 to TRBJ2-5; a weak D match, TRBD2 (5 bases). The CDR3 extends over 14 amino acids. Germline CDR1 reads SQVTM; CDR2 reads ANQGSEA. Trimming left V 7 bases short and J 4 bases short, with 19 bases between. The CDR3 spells CSAPELLRGETQYF. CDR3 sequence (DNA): TGCAGCGCCCCCGAGCTCTTACGGGGAGAGACCCAGTACTTC.

The CDR3 nucleotides read TGCGCCAGCAGCTTGGCCGTGGCAGGAGGCACAGATACGCAGTATTTT. Its translation: CASSLAVAGGTDTQYF. The chain employs TRBV5-1 and TRBJ2-3; no clear D. Per the germline V gene, CDR1 is SGHRS and CDR2 is YFSETQ. Trimming took off 0 bases at V and 1 base at J, with 12 bases between the two ends. The CDR3 totals 16 residues.

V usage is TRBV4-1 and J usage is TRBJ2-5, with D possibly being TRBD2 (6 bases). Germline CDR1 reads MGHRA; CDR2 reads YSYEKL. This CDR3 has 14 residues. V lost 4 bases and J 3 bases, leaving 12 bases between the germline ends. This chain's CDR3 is CASSRTGREETQYF. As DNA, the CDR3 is TGCGCCAGCAGCCGTACCGGGAGAGAAGAGACCCAGTACTTC.

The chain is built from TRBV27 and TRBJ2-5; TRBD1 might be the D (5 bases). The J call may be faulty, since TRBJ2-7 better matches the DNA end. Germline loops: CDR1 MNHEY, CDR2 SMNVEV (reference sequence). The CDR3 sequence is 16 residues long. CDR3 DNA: TGTGCCAGCAGTCTAGGTCAGGGATCTTACTTGTACGAGCAGTACTTC. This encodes CASSLGQGSYLYEQYF.

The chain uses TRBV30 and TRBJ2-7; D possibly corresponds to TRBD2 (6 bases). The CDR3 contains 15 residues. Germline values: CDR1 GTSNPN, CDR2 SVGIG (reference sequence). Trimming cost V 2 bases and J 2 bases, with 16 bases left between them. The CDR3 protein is CAWSSGVAAAYEQYF. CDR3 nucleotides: TGTGCCTGGAGTAGTGGGGTAGCGGCCGCCTACGAGCAGTACTTC.

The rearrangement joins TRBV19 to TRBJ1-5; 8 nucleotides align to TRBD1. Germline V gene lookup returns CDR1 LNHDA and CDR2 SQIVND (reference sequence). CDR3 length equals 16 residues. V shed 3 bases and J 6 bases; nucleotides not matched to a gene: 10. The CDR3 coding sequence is TGTGCCAGTAGTATCCCCGGGACAGGTAAAGGTCAGCCCCAGCATTTT. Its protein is CASSIPGTGKGQPQHF.

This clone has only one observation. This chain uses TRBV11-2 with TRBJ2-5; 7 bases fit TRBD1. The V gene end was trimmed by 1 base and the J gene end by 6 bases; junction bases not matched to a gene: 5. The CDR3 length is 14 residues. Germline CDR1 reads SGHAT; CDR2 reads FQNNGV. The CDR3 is CASSLATGVKTQYF. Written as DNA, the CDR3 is TGTGCCAGCAGCTTAGCCACAGGGGTAAAGACCCAGTACTTC.

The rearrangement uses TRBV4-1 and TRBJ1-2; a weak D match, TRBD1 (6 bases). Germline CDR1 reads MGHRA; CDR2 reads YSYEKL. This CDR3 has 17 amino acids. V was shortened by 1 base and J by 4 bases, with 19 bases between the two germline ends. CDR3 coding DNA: TGCGCCAGCAGCCAAGTTTTCGGTTCAGGGGCTTTCTATGGCTACACCTTC. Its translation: CASSQVFGSGAFYGYTF.

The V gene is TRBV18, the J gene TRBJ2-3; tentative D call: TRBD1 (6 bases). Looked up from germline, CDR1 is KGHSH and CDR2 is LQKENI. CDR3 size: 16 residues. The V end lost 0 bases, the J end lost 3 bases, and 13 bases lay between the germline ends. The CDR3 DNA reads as TGTGCCAGCTCACCACCGGGGACACAGGGAACAGATACGCAGTATTTT. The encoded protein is CASSPPGTQGTDTQYF.

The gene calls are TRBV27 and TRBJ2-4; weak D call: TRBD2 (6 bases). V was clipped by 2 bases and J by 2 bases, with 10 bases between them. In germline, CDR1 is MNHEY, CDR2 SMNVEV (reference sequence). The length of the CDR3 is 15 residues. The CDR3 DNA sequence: TGTGCCAGCAGTTTAGGCGGGATATCCAAAAACATTCAGTACTTC. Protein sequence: CASSLGGISKNIQYF.

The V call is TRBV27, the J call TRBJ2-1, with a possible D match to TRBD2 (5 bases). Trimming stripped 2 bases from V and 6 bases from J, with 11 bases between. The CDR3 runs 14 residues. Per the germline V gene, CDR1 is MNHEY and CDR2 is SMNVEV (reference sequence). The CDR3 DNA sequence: TGTGCCAGCAGTTTACCGAGGGCGGGCAATGAGCAGTTCTTC. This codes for CASSLPRAGNEQFF.

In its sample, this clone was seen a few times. CDR3 nucleotides: TGTGCCAGCAGCTCCGAGAGGGCGAGCGGGAACACTGAAGCTTTCTTT. Its protein product is CASSSERASGNTEAFF. This chain connects TRBV7-9 to TRBJ1-1; no clear D. This CDR3 is built from 16 residues. V lost 4 bases, J lost 1 base, and 16 bases lay in between. CDR1 and CDR2 from the germline V gene are SEHNR and FQNEAQ (reference sequence).

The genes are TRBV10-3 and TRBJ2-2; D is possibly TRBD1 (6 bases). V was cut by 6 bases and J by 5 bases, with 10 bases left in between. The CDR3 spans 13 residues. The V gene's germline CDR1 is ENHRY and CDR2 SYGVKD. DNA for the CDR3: TGTGCCATCAGGGCAGGGGTTACCGGGGAGCTGTTTTTT. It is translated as CAIRAGVTGELFF.

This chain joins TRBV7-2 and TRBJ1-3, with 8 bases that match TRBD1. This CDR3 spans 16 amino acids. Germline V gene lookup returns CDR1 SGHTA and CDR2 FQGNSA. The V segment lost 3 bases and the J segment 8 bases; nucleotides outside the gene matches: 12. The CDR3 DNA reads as TGTGCCAGCAGCTTGGGGGGCAGGGGGCAGTGGGACACCATATATTTT. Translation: CASSLGGRGQWDTIYF.

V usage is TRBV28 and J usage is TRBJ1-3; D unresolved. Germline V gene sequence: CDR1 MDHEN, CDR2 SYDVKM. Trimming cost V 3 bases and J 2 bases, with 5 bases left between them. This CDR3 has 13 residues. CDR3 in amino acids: CASSFGAGNTIYF. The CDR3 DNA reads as TGTGCCAGCAGTTTCGGAGCTGGAAACACCATATATTTT. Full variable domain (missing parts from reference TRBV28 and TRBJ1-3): DVKVTQSSRYLVKRTGEKVFLECVQDMDHENMFWYRQDPGLGLRLIYFSYDVKMKEKGDIPEGYSVSREKKERFSLILESASTNQTSMYLCASSFGAGNTIYFGEGSWLTVV.

CDR3 in DNA: TGTGCCAGTAGTCCCATCTCGGCGGTAAGCAATCAGCCCCAGCATTTT. Residues: CASSPISAVSNQPQHF. The chain uses TRBV19 and TRBJ1-5; no clear D gene. The CDR3 loop spans 16 amino acids. Germline V gene data show CDR1 as LNHDA and CDR2 as SQIVND (reference sequence). The germline V and J ends were trimmed by 5 bases and 1 base, with 15 bases remaining between them.

This CDR3 is CASGSQGQRTDTQYF. CDR3 DNA sequence: TGTGCTAGTGGTTCGCAGGGACAGCGCACAGATACGCAGTATTTT. V gene TRBV12-5 combines with J gene TRBJ2-3; TRBD1 matches at 7 bases. The J segment lost 1 base and the V segment lost 4 bases, leaving 5 bases of the junction unmatched. The CDR3 has 15 amino acids. The germline V gene encodes CDR1 LGHNT and CDR2 FRNRAP.

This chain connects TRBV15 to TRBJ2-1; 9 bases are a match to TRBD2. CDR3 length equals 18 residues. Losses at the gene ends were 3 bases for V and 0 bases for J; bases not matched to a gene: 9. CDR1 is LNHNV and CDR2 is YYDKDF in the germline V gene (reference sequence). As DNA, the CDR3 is TGTGCCACCAGCAGGGGGGGGACTAGCTTTAGCTCCTACAATGAGCAGTTCTTC. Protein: CATSRGGTSFSSYNEQFF.

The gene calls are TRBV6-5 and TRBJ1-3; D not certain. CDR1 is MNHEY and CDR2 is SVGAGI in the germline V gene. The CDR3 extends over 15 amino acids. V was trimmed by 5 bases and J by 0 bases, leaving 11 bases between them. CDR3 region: CASSQTEISGNTIYF. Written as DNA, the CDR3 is TGTGCCAGCAGTCAGACCGAAATCTCTGGAAACACCATATATTTT.

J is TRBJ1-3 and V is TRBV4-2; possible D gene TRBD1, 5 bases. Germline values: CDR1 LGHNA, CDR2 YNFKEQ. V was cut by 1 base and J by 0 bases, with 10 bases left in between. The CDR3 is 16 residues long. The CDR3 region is CASSQGQGLSGNTIYF. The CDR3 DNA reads TGTGCCAGCAGCCAAGGGCAGGGACTCTCTGGAAACACCATATATTTT.

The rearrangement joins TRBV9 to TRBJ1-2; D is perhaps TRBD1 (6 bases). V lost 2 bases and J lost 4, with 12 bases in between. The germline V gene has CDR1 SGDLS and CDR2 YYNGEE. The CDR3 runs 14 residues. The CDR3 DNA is TGTGCCAGCAGCGTTGGGGGGGCCACCTATGGCTACACCTTC. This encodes CASSVGGATYGYTF.

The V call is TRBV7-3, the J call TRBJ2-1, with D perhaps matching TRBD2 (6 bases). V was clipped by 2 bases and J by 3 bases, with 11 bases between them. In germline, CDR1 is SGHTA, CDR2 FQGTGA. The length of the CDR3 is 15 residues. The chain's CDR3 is CASSLSGRDYNEQFF. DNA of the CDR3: TGTGCCAGCAGCTTATCTGGGCGGGACTACAATGAGCAGTTCTTC. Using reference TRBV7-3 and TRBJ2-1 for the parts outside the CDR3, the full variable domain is GAGVSQTPSNKVTEKGKYVELRCDPISGHTALYWYRQSLGQGPEFLIYFQGTGAADDSGLPNDRFFAVRPEGSVSTLKIQRTERGDSAVYLCASSLSGRDYNEQFFGPGTRLTVL.

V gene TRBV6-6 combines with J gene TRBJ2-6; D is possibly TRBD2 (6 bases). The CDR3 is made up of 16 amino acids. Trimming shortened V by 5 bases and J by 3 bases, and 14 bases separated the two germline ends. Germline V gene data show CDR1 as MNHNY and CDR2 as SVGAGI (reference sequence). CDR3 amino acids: CASSPRAGNGANVLTF. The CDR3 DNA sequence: TGTGCCAGCAGTCCAAGGGCGGGAAATGGGGCCAACGTCCTGACTTTC.